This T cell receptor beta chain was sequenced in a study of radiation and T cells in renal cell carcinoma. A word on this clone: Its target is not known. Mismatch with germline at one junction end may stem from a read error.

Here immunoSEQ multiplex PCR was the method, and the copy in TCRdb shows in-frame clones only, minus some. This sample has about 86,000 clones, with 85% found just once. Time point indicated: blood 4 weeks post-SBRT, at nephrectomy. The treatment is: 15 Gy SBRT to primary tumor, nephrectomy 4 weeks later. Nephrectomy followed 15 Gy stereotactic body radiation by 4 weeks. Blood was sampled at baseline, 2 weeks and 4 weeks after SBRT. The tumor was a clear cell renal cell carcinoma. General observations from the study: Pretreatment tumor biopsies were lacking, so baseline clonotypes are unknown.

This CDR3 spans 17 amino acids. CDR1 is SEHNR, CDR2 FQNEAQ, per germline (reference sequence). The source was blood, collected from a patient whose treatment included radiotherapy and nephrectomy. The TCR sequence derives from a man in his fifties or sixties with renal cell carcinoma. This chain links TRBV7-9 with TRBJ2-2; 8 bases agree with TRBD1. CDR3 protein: CASRPAIQGAKTGELFF. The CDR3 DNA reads TGTGCCAGCAGACCTGCAATCCAGGGGGCGAAGACCGGGGAGCTGTTTTTT.